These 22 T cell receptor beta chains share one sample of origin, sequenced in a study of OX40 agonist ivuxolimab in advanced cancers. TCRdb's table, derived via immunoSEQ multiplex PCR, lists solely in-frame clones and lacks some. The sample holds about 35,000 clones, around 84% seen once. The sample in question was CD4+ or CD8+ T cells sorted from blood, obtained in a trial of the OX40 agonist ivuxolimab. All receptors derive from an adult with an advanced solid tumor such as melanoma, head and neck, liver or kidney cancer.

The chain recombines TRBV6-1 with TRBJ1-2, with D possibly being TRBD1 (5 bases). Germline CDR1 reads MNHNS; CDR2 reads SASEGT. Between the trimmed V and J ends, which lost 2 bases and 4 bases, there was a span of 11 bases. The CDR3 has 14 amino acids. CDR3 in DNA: TGTGCCAGCAGTGAATGGGACGGGGCCTATGGCTACACCTTC. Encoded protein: CASSEWDGAYGYTF.

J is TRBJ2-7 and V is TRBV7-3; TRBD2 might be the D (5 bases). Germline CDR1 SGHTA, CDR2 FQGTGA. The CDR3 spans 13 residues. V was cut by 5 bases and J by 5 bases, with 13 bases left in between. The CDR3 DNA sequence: TGTGCCAGCAGCCCGTGGACTGGAGACGAGCAGTACTTC. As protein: CASSPWTGDEQYF. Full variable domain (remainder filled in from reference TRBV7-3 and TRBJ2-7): GAGVSQTPSNKVTEKGKYVELRCDPISGHTALYWYRQSLGQGPEFLIYFQGTGAADDSGLPNDRFFAVRPEGSVSTLKIQRTERGDSAVYLCASSPWTGDEQYFGPGTRLTVT.

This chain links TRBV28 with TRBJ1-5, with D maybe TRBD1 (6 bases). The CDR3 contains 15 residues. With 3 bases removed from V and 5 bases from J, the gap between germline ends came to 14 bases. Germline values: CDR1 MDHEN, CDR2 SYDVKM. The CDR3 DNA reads TGTGCCAGCAGTTTTTTGGACAGCACTTATCAGCCCCAGCATTTT. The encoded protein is CASSFLDSTYQPQHF. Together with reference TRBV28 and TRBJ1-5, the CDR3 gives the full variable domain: DVKVTQSSRYLVKRTGEKVFLECVQDMDHENMFWYRQDPGLGLRLIYFSYDVKMKEKGDIPEGYSVSREKKERFSLILESASTNQTSMYLCASSFLDSTYQPQHFGDGTRLSIL.

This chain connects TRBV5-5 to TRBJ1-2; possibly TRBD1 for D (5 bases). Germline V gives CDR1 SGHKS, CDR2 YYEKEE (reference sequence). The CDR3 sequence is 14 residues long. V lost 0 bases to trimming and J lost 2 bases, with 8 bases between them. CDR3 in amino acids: CASSLDGGNYGYTF. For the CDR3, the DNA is TGTGCCAGCAGCTTGGATGGGGGGAACTATGGCTACACCTTC.

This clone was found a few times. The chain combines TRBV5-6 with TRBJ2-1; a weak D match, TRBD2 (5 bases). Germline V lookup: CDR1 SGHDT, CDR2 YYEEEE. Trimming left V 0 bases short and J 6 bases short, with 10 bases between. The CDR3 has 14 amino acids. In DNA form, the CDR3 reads TGTGCCAGCAGCTTGGGGACTGGGAGCAATGAGCAGTTCTTC. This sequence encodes CASSLGTGSNEQFF. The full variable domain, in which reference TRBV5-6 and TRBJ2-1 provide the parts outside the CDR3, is DAGVTQSPTHLIKTRGQQVTLRCSPKSGHDTVSWYQQALGQGPQFIFQYYEEEERQRGNFPDRFSGHQFPNYSSELNVNALLLGDSALYLCASSLGTGSNEQFFGPGTRLTVL.

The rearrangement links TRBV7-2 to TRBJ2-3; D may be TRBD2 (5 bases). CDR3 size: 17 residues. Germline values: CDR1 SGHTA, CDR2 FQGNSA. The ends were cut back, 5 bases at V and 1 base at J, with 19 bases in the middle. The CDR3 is CASSNRWSEGGTDTQYF. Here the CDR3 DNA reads TGTGCCAGCAGCAACCGATGGAGCGAGGGAGGCACAGATACGCAGTATTTT. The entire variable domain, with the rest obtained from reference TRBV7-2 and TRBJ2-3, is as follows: GAGVSQSPSNKVTEKGKDVELRCDPISGHTALYWYRQSLGQGLEFLIYFQGNSAPDKSGLPSDRFSAERTGGSVSTLTIQRTQQEDSAVYLCASSNRWSEGGTDTQYFGPGTRLTVL.

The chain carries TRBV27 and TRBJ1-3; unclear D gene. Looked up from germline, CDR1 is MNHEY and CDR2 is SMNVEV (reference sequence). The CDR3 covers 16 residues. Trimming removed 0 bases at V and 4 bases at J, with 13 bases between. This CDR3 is CASSLSRLGSGNTIYF. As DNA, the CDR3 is TGTGCCAGCAGTTTATCCCGTTTGGGCTCCGGAAACACCATATATTTT.

CDR3 amino acids: CATSRGWQGKNNEQFF. In nucleotides, the CDR3 is TGTGCCACCAGCAGAGGGTGGCAGGGAAAAAACAATGAGCAGTTCTTC. V usage is TRBV15 and J usage is TRBJ2-1, with a weak D call TRBD1 (5 bases). The CDR3 is 16 amino acids. The V gene lost 1 base and the J gene lost 5 bases, with 15 bases spanning the gap. CDR1 is LNHNV, CDR2 YYDKDF, per germline (reference sequence).

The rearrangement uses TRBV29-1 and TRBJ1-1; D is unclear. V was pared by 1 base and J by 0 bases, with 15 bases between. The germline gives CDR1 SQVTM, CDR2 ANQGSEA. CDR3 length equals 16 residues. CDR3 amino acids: CSVEVHRVIMNTEAFF. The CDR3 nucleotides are TGCAGCGTTGAAGTCCACAGAGTGATTATGAACACTGAAGCTTTCTTT.

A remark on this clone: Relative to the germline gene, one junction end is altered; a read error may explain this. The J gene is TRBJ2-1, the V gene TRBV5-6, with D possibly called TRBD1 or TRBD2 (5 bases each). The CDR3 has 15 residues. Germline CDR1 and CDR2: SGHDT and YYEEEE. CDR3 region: CASSTPGPRYDEQFF. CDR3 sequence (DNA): TGTGCCAGCAGCACGCCGGGACCCCGCTACGATGAGCAGTTCTTC.

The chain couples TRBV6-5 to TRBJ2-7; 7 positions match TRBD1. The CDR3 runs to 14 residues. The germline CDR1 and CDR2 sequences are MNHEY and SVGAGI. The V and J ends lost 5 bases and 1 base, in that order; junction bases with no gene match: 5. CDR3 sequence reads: CASSQRTGSYEQYF. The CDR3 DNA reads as TGTGCCAGCAGTCAGCGGACAGGATCCTACGAGCAGTACTTC.

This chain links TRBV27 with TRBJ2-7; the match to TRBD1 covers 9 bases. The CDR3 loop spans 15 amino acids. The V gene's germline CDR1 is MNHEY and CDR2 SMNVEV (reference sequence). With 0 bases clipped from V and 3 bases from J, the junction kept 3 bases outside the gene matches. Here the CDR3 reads CASSLSQGQGYEQYF. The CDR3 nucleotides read TGTGCCAGCAGTTTATCTCAGGGACAGGGCTACGAGCAGTACTTC.

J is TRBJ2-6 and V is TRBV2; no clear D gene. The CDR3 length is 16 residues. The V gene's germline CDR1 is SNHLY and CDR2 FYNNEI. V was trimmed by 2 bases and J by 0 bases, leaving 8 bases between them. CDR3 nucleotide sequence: TGTGCCAGCAGTGAAACTACCAGCTCTGGGGCCAACGTCCTGACTTTC. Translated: CASSETTSSGANVLTF.

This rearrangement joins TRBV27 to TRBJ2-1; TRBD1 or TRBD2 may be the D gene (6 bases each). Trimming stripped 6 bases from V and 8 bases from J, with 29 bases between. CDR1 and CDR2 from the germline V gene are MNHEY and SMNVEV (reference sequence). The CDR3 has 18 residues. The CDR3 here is CASSEPLTGGALRDEQFF. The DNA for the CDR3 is TGTGCCAGCAGCGAACCTCTGACAGGAGGGGCGCTTCGGGATGAGCAGTTCTTC.

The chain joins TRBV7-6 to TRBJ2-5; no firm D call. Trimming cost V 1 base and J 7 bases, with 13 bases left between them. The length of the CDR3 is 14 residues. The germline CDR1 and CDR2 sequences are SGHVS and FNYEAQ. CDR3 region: CASSLVGSKGTQYF. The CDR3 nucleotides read TGTGCCAGCAGCTTAGTGGGTAGCAAGGGGACCCAGTACTTC.

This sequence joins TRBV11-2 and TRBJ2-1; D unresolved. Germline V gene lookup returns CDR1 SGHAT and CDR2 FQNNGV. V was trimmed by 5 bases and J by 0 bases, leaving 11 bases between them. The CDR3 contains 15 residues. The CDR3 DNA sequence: TGTGCCAGCAGCCTCTCTAGGAGCTCCTACAATGAGCAGTTCTTC. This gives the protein CASSLSRSSYNEQFF.

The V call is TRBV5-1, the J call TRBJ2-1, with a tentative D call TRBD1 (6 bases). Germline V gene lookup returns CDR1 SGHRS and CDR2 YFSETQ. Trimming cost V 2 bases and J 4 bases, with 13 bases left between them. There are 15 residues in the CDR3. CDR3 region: CASSFGTGQYNEQFF. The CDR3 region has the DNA TGCGCCAGCAGCTTTGGAACAGGGCAATACAATGAGCAGTTCTTC.

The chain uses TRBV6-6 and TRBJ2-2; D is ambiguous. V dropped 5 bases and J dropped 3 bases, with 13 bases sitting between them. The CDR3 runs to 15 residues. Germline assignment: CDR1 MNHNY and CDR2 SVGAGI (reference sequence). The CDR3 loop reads CASSPWVVDTGELFF. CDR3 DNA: TGTGCCAGCAGTCCCTGGGTCGTTGACACCGGGGAGCTGTTTTTT.

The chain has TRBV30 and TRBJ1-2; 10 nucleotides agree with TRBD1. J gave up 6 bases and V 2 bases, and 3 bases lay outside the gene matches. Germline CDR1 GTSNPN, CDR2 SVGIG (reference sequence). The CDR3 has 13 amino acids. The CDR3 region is CAWSTGTGDGYTF. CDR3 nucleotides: TGTGCCTGGAGTACCGGGACAGGGGATGGCTACACCTTC.

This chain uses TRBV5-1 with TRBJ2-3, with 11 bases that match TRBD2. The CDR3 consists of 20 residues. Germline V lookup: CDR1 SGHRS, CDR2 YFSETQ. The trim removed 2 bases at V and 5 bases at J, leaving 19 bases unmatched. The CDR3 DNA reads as TGCGCCAGCAGCTTCGGGGGCGAAACACTAGCGGGGGTTGGTTTAGATACGCAGTATTTT. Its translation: CASSFGGETLAGVGLDTQYF.

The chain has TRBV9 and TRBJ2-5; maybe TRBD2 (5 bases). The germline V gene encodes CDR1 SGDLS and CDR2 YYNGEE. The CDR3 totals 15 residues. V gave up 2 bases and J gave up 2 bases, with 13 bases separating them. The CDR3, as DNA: TGTGCCAGCAGCGTCAGCGAGGGATTACAAGAGACCCAGTACTTC. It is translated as CASSVSEGLQETQYF.

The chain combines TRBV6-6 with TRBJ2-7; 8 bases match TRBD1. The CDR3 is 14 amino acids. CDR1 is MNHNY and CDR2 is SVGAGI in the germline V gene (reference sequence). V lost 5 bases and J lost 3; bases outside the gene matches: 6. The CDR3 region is CASSARTGHYEQYF. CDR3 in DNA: TGTGCCAGCAGTGCGCGGACAGGGCACTACGAGCAGTACTTC.